The 31 T cell receptor beta chains in this list originate from one sample, sequenced in a study of blood T cells in healthy people across ages. The authors ran a second PCR of about 6 to 11 cycles using a sample-barcoded 5' primer and a J-beta primer mix. TCRdb processed the 5' RACE reads anew with MiXCR; each CDR3 protein has one entry. The sample consists of about 1,400,000 distinct CDR3 sequences, approximately 40% of them appearing once. Sequencing was carried out using blood. All receptors come from a young woman in good health.

This chain connects TRBV15 to TRBJ1-6; possible D gene TRBD1, 5 bases. CDR3 size: 13 residues. Germline lookup yields CDR1 LNHNV and CDR2 YYDKDF (reference sequence). The ends were cut back, 5 bases at V and 7 bases at J, with 9 bases in the middle. The CDR3 region is CATSLGGNSPLHF. The CDR3, as DNA: TGTGCCACCAGCCTCGGGGGGAATTCACCCCTCCACTTT.

The chain links TRBV5-6 to TRBJ2-1; 10 nucleotides agree with TRBD2. The CDR3 has 16 amino acids. The V gene end was trimmed by 4 bases and the J gene end by 6 bases; junction bases not matched to a gene: 10. Per germline, CDR1 SGHDT and CDR2 YYEEEE. Here the CDR3 DNA reads TGTGCCAGCAGCGCGATAAAAGCGGGGGGGCTCAATGAGCAGTTCTTC. Amino acids: CASSAIKAGGLNEQFF.

This chain links TRBV18 with TRBJ2-3; 7 positions agree with TRBD1. This CDR3 has 15 amino acids. V shed 3 bases and J 8 bases; nucleotides not matched to a gene: 11. Germline V gene data show CDR1 as KGHSH and CDR2 as LQKENI. The CDR3 region is CASSPPGQTVGTQYF. CDR3 bases: TGTGCCAGCTCACCCCCGGGACAGACCGTGGGTACGCAGTATTTT.

The chain couples TRBV7-9 to TRBJ1-4; TRBD1 matches at 7 bases. The V segment lost 10 bases and the J segment 4 bases; nucleotides outside the gene matches: 6. The CDR3 runs to 13 residues. Germline assignment: CDR1 SEHNR and CDR2 FQNEAQ (reference sequence). The CDR3 reads CATEDRINEKLFF. The CDR3 DNA sequence: TGTGCCACCGAGGACAGGATTAATGAAAAACTGTTTTTT.

V gene TRBV7-8 combines with J gene TRBJ1-2, with D maybe TRBD1 (5 bases). The V gene lost 6 bases and the J gene lost 0 bases, with 14 bases spanning the gap. The germline V gene encodes CDR1 SGHVS and CDR2 FQNEAQ. The CDR3 is 15 amino acids. As DNA, the CDR3 is TGTGCCAGCAGACCCCTCCGACAGACTAACTATGGCTACACCTTC. Encoded protein: CASRPLRQTNYGYTF.

The table lists this clonotype with a few counts. J is TRBJ1-2 and V is TRBV21-1. TRBV21-1 is listed as a pseudogene. CDR3 length: 14 residues. The CDR3: CASSKGSRWNGYTF. The DNA of the CDR3 is TGTGCCAGCAGCAAAGGCTCGAGGTGGAATGGCTACACCTTC.

This clonotype was found a few times. The J gene is TRBJ2-5, the V gene TRBV28; 8 nucleotides match TRBD1. Trimming removed 6 bases from V and 3 bases from J; junction bases left unmatched: 3. The CDR3 consists of 13 residues. Germline CDR1 is MDHEN and CDR2 is SYDVKM. CDR3 sequence (DNA): TGTGCCAGCAGAACAGGGGGGAAAGAGACCCAGTACTTC. It specifies CASRTGGKETQYF. Variable domain in full (rest from reference TRBV28 and TRBJ2-5): DVKVTQSSRYLVKRTGEKVFLECVQDMDHENMFWYRQDPGLGLRLIYFSYDVKMKEKGDIPEGYSVSREKKERFSLILESASTNQTSMYLCASRTGGKETQYFGPGTRLLVL.

This chain links TRBV19 with TRBJ1-5; TRBD1 matches 7 bases. The germline gives CDR1 LNHDA, CDR2 SQIVND (reference sequence). With 5 bases clipped from V and 6 bases from J, the junction kept 7 bases outside the gene matches. CDR3 length: 14 amino acids. The chain's CDR3 is CASSPTGAGQPQHF. As DNA, the CDR3 is TGTGCCAGTAGTCCCACAGGGGCGGGTCAGCCCCAGCATTTT.

The sample holds a few counts of this clonotype. The genes are TRBV2 and TRBJ1-4; possibly TRBD1 for D (5 bases). In germline, CDR1 is SNHLY, CDR2 FYNNEI. The germline V and J ends were trimmed by 1 base and 0 bases, with 9 bases remaining between them. This CDR3 is built from 16 residues. The CDR3 DNA reads as TGTGCCAGCAGTGAAGATCGGGGCGCAACTAATGAAAAACTGTTTTTT. It yields the protein CASSEDRGATNEKLFF.

About this clonotype: A read error may explain this, as a much larger clone is one base away. V and J are TRBV12-3 or TRBV12-4 and TRBJ2-3; D is undetermined. The V and J ends lost 10 bases and 2 bases respectively, with 7 bases between them. The CDR3 sequence is 11 residues long. In DNA, the CDR3 is TGTGCCAACCTAACCACAGATACGCAGTATTTT. As protein: CANLTTDTQYF.

This clonotype was picked up a small number of times. V usage is TRBV11-1 and J usage is TRBJ1-2; perhaps TRBD1 as D (6 bases). The CDR3 contains 14 residues. Trimming shortened V by 5 bases and J by 6 bases, and 16 bases separated the two germline ends. Per the germline V gene, CDR1 is SGHAT and CDR2 is FQDESV (reference sequence). The CDR3 region is CASSVRRGSDGYTF. In DNA, the CDR3 is TGTGCCAGCAGCGTACGCAGGGGTTCGGATGGCTACACCTTC.

The rearrangement uses TRBV5-5 and TRBJ2-5; maybe TRBD1 (5 bases). This CDR3 is built from 14 residues. V gave up 0 bases and J gave up 4 bases, with 10 bases separating them. CDR1 is SGHKS and CDR2 is YYEKEE in the germline V gene (reference sequence). CDR3 in amino acids: CASSLVTVGETQYF. CDR3 DNA sequence: TGTGCCAGCAGCTTGGTGACAGTGGGAGAGACCCAGTACTTC.

This clonotype has just a few counts. V usage is TRBV4-1 and J usage is TRBJ2-3; D gene ambiguous. There are 13 residues in the CDR3. CDR1 and CDR2 (germline): MGHRA, YSYEKL. The V and J ends lost 0 bases and 2 bases respectively, with 3 bases between them. DNA of the CDR3: TGCGCCAGCAGCCAAGAGCCCACAGATACGCAGTATTTT. Protein: CASSQEPTDTQYF.

The rearrangement joins TRBV28 to TRBJ2-2; D is perhaps TRBD2 (5 bases). This CDR3 is 14 amino acids long. In germline, CDR1 is MDHEN, CDR2 SYDVKM. Deletions cut 2 bases from V and 6 bases from J, with 10 bases between. CDR3 region: CASSLEGSPGELFF. The CDR3 DNA is TGTGCCAGCAGTTTAGAGGGTTCTCCCGGGGAGCTGTTTTTT.

The gene calls are TRBV15 and TRBJ1-4; 12 bases match TRBD1. Germline loops: CDR1 LNHNV, CDR2 YYDKDF (reference sequence). Germline trimming cut 5 bases from V and 8 bases from J; bases unmatched to any gene: 12. The CDR3 consists of 17 residues. The CDR3 spells CATSEGQGAPAGEKLFF. The CDR3 nucleotides read TGTGCCACCAGCGAGGGACAGGGGGCACCCGCAGGGGAAAAACTGTTTTTT.

This clonotype was found a few times. A read error may account for a junction end that differs from germline. V usage is TRBV7-9 and J usage is TRBJ1-2, with 7 bases fitting TRBD1. Germline V lookup: CDR1 SEHNR, CDR2 FQNEAQ (reference sequence). The CDR3 totals 13 residues. CDR3 nucleotide sequence: TGCCACCGGGACAGCTCCCGGAGGTATGGCTACACCTTC. Translated: CHRDSSRRYGYTF.

This clonotype occurred a few times. The V call is TRBV5-1, the J call TRBJ2-1; no definite D call. This CDR3 is 14 amino acids long. V was cut by 5 bases and J by 6 bases, with 15 bases left in between. Germline CDR1 is SGHRS and CDR2 is YFSETQ. DNA of the CDR3: TGCGCCAGCAGGTACATAAAAGTCAGCAATGAGCAGTTCTTC. Translated: CASRYIKVSNEQFF. Full variable domain (remainder filled in from reference TRBV5-1 and TRBJ2-1): KAGVTQTPRYLIKTRGQQVTLSCSPISGHRSVSWYQQTPGQGLQFLFEYFSETQRNKGNFPGRFSGRQFSNSRSEMNVSTLELGDSALYLCASRYIKVSNEQFFGPGTRLTVL.

This clonotype has more than one count but fewer than ten. The chain has TRBV25-1 and TRBJ2-5, with unresolved D. The CDR3 loop spans 12 amino acids. Germline-derived CDR1 and CDR2 are MGHDK and SYGVNS. V was pared by 6 bases and J by 11 bases, with 16 bases between. CDR3 protein: CASSRIYNEQYF. The CDR3 bases are TGTGCCAGCAGCCGCATCTACAATGAGCAGTACTTC.

This clonotype was found a few times. The chain links TRBV10-3 to TRBJ2-1, with 14 bases identical to TRBD2. The germline gives CDR1 ENHRY, CDR2 SYGVKD. The CDR3 length is 17 residues. The V segment lost 2 bases and the J segment 9 bases; nucleotides outside the gene matches: 9. For the CDR3, the DNA is TGTGCCATCAGTGAGCCCCGACTAGCGGGAGGGCTGGGTGAGCAGTTCTTC. It yields the protein CAISEPRLAGGLGEQFF.

This clonotype came up once. This chain uses TRBV12-3 or TRBV12-4 with TRBJ2-5, with 10 bases that match TRBD2. The CDR3 is 16 residues long. After removal of 6 bases from V and 11 bases from J, the junction contained 18 bases not matched to a gene. CDR3 loop: CASSLYGTSERDEQYF. Written as DNA, the CDR3 is TGTGCCAGCAGCCTTTATGGGACTAGCGAGAGGGATGAGCAGTACTTC.

The rearrangement links TRBV7-9 to TRBJ1-2; D is unresolved. The CDR3 sequence is 13 residues long. V lost 3 bases and J 3 bases, leaving 8 bases between the germline ends. Germline V gives CDR1 SEHNR, CDR2 FQNEAQ (reference sequence). In DNA, the CDR3 is TGTGCCAGCAGCTTCGGCCTGGACTATGGCTACACCTTC. Translating gives CASSFGLDYGYTF.

The rearrangement joins TRBV30 to TRBJ1-6; maybe TRBD1 (6 bases). Germline-derived CDR1 and CDR2 are GTSNPN and SVGIG (reference sequence). The germline V and J ends were trimmed by 6 bases and 11 bases, with 20 bases remaining between them. The CDR3 spans 14 residues. CDR3 in amino acids: CACEGGMGLAPLHF. In DNA form, the CDR3 reads TGTGCCTGCGAAGGGGGTATGGGGTTGGCACCCCTCCACTTT.

The V and J genes are TRBV19 and TRBJ2-7; D is possibly TRBD1 (7 bases). The CDR3 sequence is 14 residues long. Germline V lookup: CDR1 LNHDA, CDR2 SQIVND (reference sequence). V dropped 4 bases and J dropped 3 bases, with 13 bases sitting between them. This CDR3 reads CASSNQGGLYEQYF. The CDR3 region has the DNA TGTGCCAGTAGTAATCAGGGGGGACTCTACGAGCAGTACTTC.

This clonotype has more than one count but fewer than ten. The chain links TRBV9 to TRBJ2-3; the match to TRBD2 covers 16 bases. CDR1 is SGDLS, CDR2 YYNGEE, per germline. This CDR3 spans 21 amino acids. The J segment lost 2 bases and the V segment lost 3 bases, leaving 15 bases of the junction unmatched. The CDR3 protein is CASSENPGLAGGSHLTDTQYF. CDR3 nucleotide sequence: TGTGCCAGCAGCGAGAACCCGGGACTAGCGGGGGGGTCTCACCTCACAGATACGCAGTATTTT.

V usage is TRBV7-4 and J usage is TRBJ2-7; no definite D call. V was cut by 1 base and J by 0 bases, with 19 bases left in between. Germline CDR1 and CDR2: SGHVT and SQSDAQ. The CDR3 covers 18 residues. The CDR3 DNA follows: TGTGCCAGCAGCTTAGGCCCGAGAAAAAAAAAGAGCTCCTACGAGCAGTACTTC. Its translation is CASSLGPRKKKSSYEQYF.

This clonotype was seen a single time. The chain couples TRBV6-5 to TRBJ2-7; maybe TRBD1 (5 bases). Germline lookup yields CDR1 MNHEY and CDR2 SVGAGI. This CDR3 comprises 14 residues. V was shortened by 6 bases and J by 5 bases, with 17 bases between the two germline ends. CDR3 region: CASRGLDPTDEQYF. The CDR3 DNA follows: TGTGCCAGCAGGGGTTTGGACCCGACAGACGAGCAGTACTTC.

This clonotype was counted only a few times. The CDR3, as DNA: TGTGCCAGCAGTACCATGGGGACGACTAGCAATCAGCCCCAGCATTTT. Its protein is CASSTMGTTSNQPQHF. This chain links TRBV6-5 with TRBJ1-5; maybe TRBD1 (5 bases). V lost 5 bases, J lost 0 bases, and 14 bases lay in between. Germline loops: CDR1 MNHEY, CDR2 SVGAGI. This CDR3 has 16 residues.

The V call is TRBV7-2, the J call TRBJ2-7; no reliable D call. V gave up 5 bases and J gave up 5 bases, with 16 bases separating them. The germline CDR1 and CDR2 sequences are SGHTA and FQGNSA. This CDR3 has 14 residues. The CDR3 DNA reads as TGTGCCAGCAGCCTCCATCCTTGGGCGGACGAGCAGTACTTC. This translates into CASSLHPWADEQYF.

This rearrangement joins TRBV28 to TRBJ2-6; TRBD2 aligns across 7 bases. Germline CDR1 MDHEN, CDR2 SYDVKM. V shed 8 bases and J 2 bases; nucleotides not matched to a gene: 6. The CDR3 has 15 residues. The CDR3 region is CASSSRGAGANVLTF. CDR3 bases: TGTGCCAGCTCCTCTCGGGGGGCTGGGGCCAACGTCCTGACTTTC.

The chain is built from TRBV6-6 and TRBJ2-6; tentative D call: TRBD1 (5 bases). The CDR3 runs to 16 residues. Germline V gene lookup returns CDR1 MNHNY and CDR2 SVGAGI (reference sequence). V dropped 6 bases and J dropped 0 bases, with 12 bases sitting between them. CDR3 residues: CASSSDSPSGANVLTF. In DNA, the CDR3 is TGTGCCAGCAGCTCCGACAGCCCCTCTGGGGCCAACGTCCTGACTTTC.

The rearrangement joins TRBV20-1 to TRBJ1-1; unclear D gene. The V gene's germline CDR1 is DFQATT and CDR2 SNEGSKA (reference sequence). V shed 3 bases and J shed 8 bases, with 7 bases lying between them. The CDR3 consists of 10 residues. The CDR3 DNA reads as TGCAGTGCTAGTCCCGGAGAAGCTTTCTTT. Protein product: CSASPGEAFF.